This T cell receptor beta chain was sequenced for a study of blood T cells in healthy people across ages. Whole-study context: About one barcoded TCR beta cDNA was captured per two T cells.

Researchers report isolating at least 6.5 million PBMCs per sample. Next came a second PCR, run for about 7 to 12 cycles, which used a sample-barcoded 5' primer along with a J-beta primer mix. TCRdb itself ran the 5' RACE reads through MiXCR, one entry per CDR3 protein. The table includes hundreds of thousands of distinct CDR3 sequences, less than 80% detected once. Comment on this clonotype: The target antigen is unknown.

Regarding the study as a whole: Age showed a roughly linear inverse relationship with TCR beta diversity per million T cells. Calculation of diversity from one million T cells yielded estimates considered to be underestimates.

The CDR3 loop spans 14 amino acids. CDR1 SQVTM and CDR2 ANQGSEA come from the germline V gene. The V gene end was trimmed by 7 bases and the J gene end by 4 bases; junction bases not matched to a gene: 11. The chain joins TRBV29-1 to TRBJ2-7, with TRBD1 matching 9 bases. The TCR originated in a man younger than 40 in good health. The sequenced sample was blood. The CDR3 DNA reads TGCAGCGCTGTGGTCGGGACAGGGTCGTACGAGCAGTACTTC. Encoded protein: CSAVVGTGSYEQYF.